The 19 T cell receptor beta chains given below trace back to one sample, sequenced in a study of shared clonotypes between healthy human individuals. Only in-frame clones appear in the TCRdb table, and some are missing; sequencing was by immunoSEQ multiplex PCR. The sample includes 1.5 million to 2.5 million clones, roughly 94% of them seen just once. Naive CD8 cells comprised CD45RO-negative, CCR7-positively selected cells, excluding terminally differentiated effector memory CD45RA+ cells. The source material was naive CD8+ T cells sorted from blood. Every receptor here comes from a man aged 18 to 30 in good health.

The V gene is TRBV27, the J gene TRBJ2-1, with 8 nucleotides matching TRBD1. The J segment lost 1 base and the V segment lost 5 bases, leaving 4 bases of the junction unmatched. The germline CDR1 and CDR2 sequences are MNHEY and SMNVEV (reference sequence). The CDR3 is 15 residues long. The CDR3 reads CASSTQGVSYNEQFF. CDR3 bases: TGTGCCAGCAGTACACAGGGGGTTTCCTACAATGAGCAGTTCTTC.

This clone was counted once. The chain recombines TRBV9 with TRBJ1-3; no clear D. V lost 3 bases and J 0 bases, leaving 10 bases between the germline ends. Germline V gene sequence: CDR1 SGDLS, CDR2 YYNGEE. This CDR3 contains 15 residues. CDR3 loop: CASSEDGLSGNTIYF. Written as DNA, the CDR3 is TGTGCCAGCAGCGAAGACGGACTCTCTGGAAACACCATATATTTT.

V is TRBV10-1 and J is TRBJ2-5, with TRBD1 as a possible D gene (5 bases). V lost 2 bases and J lost 5, with 12 bases in between. CDR1 and CDR2 (germline): WNHNN, SYGVQD (reference sequence). This CDR3 comprises 14 residues. CDR3 loop: CASSESRDGETQYF. CDR3 DNA: TGCGCCAGCAGTGAGAGCAGGGATGGGGAGACCCAGTACTTC.

The gene calls are TRBV2 and TRBJ1-2, with TRBD1 identical over 10 bases. The CDR3 contains 14 residues. V lost 6 bases and J lost 3; bases outside the gene matches: 4. From germline, CDR1 is SNHLY and CDR2 FYNNEI. CDR3 in amino acids: CASRVGTGDYGYTF. The CDR3, as DNA: TGTGCCAGCAGGGTGGGGACAGGGGACTATGGCTACACCTTC.

About this clone: This same CDR3 is encoded by further DNA sequences in the sample. The rearrangement links TRBV25-1 to TRBJ2-1; D gene uncertain. Trimming took 1 base from V and 0 from J, leaving 7 bases between them. This CDR3 has 15 amino acids. Germline loops: CDR1 MGHDK, CDR2 SYGVNS. The CDR3: CASSESGYSYNEQFF. For the CDR3, the DNA is TGTGCCAGCAGTGAATCCGGATACTCCTACAATGAGCAGTTCTTC.

The chain uses TRBV4-1 and TRBJ2-7, with 7 bases aligning to TRBD1. The CDR3 runs 14 residues. With V trimmed by 5 bases and J by 4 bases, 8 bases remained unmatched. Germline lookup yields CDR1 MGHRA and CDR2 YSYEKL. The CDR3 DNA sequence: TGCGCCAGCAGCGCACAGGGGCCCTCGTACGAGCAGTACTTC. The encoded protein is CASSAQGPSYEQYF.

The chain joins TRBV13 to TRBJ2-7; the match to TRBD2 covers 9 bases. The germline CDR1 and CDR2 sequences are PRHDT and FYEKMQ (reference sequence). This CDR3 contains 14 residues. V shed 4 bases, J shed 2 bases, and the junction held 3 bases outside the gene matches. CDR3 sequence (DNA): TGTGCCAGCAGCTGGGCGGGGGGGCCCTACGAGCAGTACTTC. This translates into CASSWAGGPYEQYF.

Only one count was recorded for this clone. V is TRBV19 and J is TRBJ1-2; TRBD1 agrees at 7 bases. CDR1 is LNHDA, CDR2 SQIVND, per germline (reference sequence). Trimming removed 5 bases from V and 4 bases from J; junction bases left unmatched: 4. The CDR3 has 13 residues. The chain's CDR3 is CASSAGTAYGYTF. CDR3 coding DNA: TGTGCCAGTAGTGCCGGGACAGCCTATGGCTACACCTTC.

The genes are TRBV7-9 and TRBJ2-1; 16 bases fit TRBD2. V was pared by 5 bases and J by 6 bases, with 4 bases of the junction left unmatched. Germline values: CDR1 SEHNR, CDR2 FQNEAQ (reference sequence). This CDR3 has 16 residues. The CDR3 sequence: CASSAGLAGGRNEQFF. DNA of the CDR3: TGTGCCAGCAGCGCGGGACTAGCGGGGGGGCGCAATGAGCAGTTCTTC.

Turning to this clone: At the DNA level, this CDR3 is encoded by other sequences in the same sample as well. J is TRBJ1-3 and V is TRBV4-1, with D possibly being TRBD1 (6 bases). V gave up 1 base and J gave up 4 bases, with 8 bases separating them. Looked up from germline, CDR1 is MGHRA and CDR2 is YSYEKL. The CDR3 contains 14 residues. The CDR3 is CASSQVGAGNTIYF. The CDR3 DNA reads as TGCGCCAGCAGCCAAGTGGGGGCGGGAAACACCATATATTTT.

The chain combines TRBV11-2 with TRBJ2-5; 8 bases match TRBD1. Unmatched junction bases numbered 4, after V lost 2 bases and J lost 5 bases. Germline V CDR1 and CDR2: SGHAT, FQNNGV. This CDR3 comprises 14 residues. The CDR3: CASSLRTGRETQYF. CDR3 bases: TGTGCCAGCAGCTTAAGGACAGGGAGGGAGACCCAGTACTTC.

The chain couples TRBV11-2 to TRBJ2-1; 7 bases fit TRBD1. The CDR3 sequence is 18 residues long. CDR1 and CDR2 (germline): SGHAT, FQNNGV. Trimming removed 4 bases from V and 1 base from J; junction bases left unmatched: 13. CDR3: CASSSPDGDSPSYNEQFF. Here the CDR3 DNA reads TGTGCCAGCAGCTCCCCCGACGGGGACAGTCCATCCTACAATGAGCAGTTCTTC.

The rearrangement links TRBV12-5 to TRBJ1-2, with no clear D. Trimming cost V 6 bases and J 4 bases, with 18 bases left between them. The CDR3 extends over 15 amino acids. Germline assignment: CDR1 LGHNT and CDR2 FRNRAP. CDR3 DNA: TGTGCTAGTGGCCCCCCAGTGGTGAGGCCCTATGGCTACACCTTC. Encoded protein: CASGPPVVRPYGYTF.

The rearrangement joins TRBV7-3 to TRBJ1-6, with TRBD1 identical over 8 bases. Trimming at V came to 5 bases and at J to 7 bases, leaving 10 bases not matched to a gene. CDR1 is SGHTA and CDR2 is FQGTGA in the germline V gene. CDR3 length: 16 residues. The CDR3 coding sequence is TGTGCCAGCAGCCTCGAAGGGGCAGGGGGCAATTCACCCCTCCACTTT. This translates into CASSLEGAGGNSPLHF.

This clone was counted a single time. J is TRBJ2-7 and V is TRBV7-9, with D possibly matching TRBD2 (6 bases). V was shortened by 3 bases and J by 4 bases, with 19 bases between the two germline ends. The CDR3 consists of 16 residues. Germline values: CDR1 SEHNR, CDR2 FQNEAQ (reference sequence). This CDR3 is CASSFGGRGLRYEQYF. In DNA form, the CDR3 reads TGTGCCAGCAGCTTTGGAGGGAGAGGGTTGAGGTACGAGCAGTACTTC.

The chain links TRBV13 to TRBJ2-7, with 12 bases lining up with TRBD1. The germline V gene encodes CDR1 PRHDT and CDR2 FYEKMQ (reference sequence). V lost 3 bases to trimming and J lost 2 bases; unmatched junction nucleotides: 2. The CDR3 contains 15 residues. Written as DNA, the CDR3 is TGTGCCAGCAGCTTCCGGGACAGGGGGCCCTACGAGCAGTACTTC. Amino acids: CASSFRDRGPYEQYF.

V and J are TRBV20-1 and TRBJ2-7, with D hard to call. Germline lookup yields CDR1 DFQATT and CDR2 SNEGSKA (reference sequence). This CDR3 contains 11 residues. V gave up 3 bases and J gave up 4 bases, with 7 bases separating them. DNA for the CDR3: TGCAGTGCTAGCACGGAATACGAGCAGTACTTC. Its translation is CSASTEYEQYF.

This rearrangement joins TRBV5-6 to TRBJ2-1; D not resolved. Germline CDR1 is SGHDT and CDR2 is YYEEEE. Trimming stripped 2 bases from V and 2 bases from J, with 11 bases between. The CDR3 is 15 amino acids. In DNA form, the CDR3 reads TGTGCCAGCAGCTTTGTAACTGGTACCTACAATGAGCAGTTCTTC. Protein: CASSFVTGTYNEQFF.

This chain uses TRBV5-4 with TRBJ2-5, with 10 bases that match TRBD1. This CDR3 has 13 amino acids. Trimming took 4 bases from V and 4 from J; bases not matched to a gene: 1. Per germline, CDR1 SGHNT and CDR2 YYREEE (reference sequence). CDR3 in DNA: TGTGCCAGCAGCCGGACAGGGGGAGAGACCCAGTACTTC. This sequence encodes CASSRTGGETQYF. Full variable domain (missing parts from reference TRBV5-4 and TRBJ2-5): ETGVTQSPTHLIKTRGQQVTLRCSSQSGHNTVSWYQQALGQGPQFIFQYYREEENGRGNFPPRFSGLQFPNYSSELNVNALELDDSALYLCASSRTGGETQYFGPGTRLLVL.